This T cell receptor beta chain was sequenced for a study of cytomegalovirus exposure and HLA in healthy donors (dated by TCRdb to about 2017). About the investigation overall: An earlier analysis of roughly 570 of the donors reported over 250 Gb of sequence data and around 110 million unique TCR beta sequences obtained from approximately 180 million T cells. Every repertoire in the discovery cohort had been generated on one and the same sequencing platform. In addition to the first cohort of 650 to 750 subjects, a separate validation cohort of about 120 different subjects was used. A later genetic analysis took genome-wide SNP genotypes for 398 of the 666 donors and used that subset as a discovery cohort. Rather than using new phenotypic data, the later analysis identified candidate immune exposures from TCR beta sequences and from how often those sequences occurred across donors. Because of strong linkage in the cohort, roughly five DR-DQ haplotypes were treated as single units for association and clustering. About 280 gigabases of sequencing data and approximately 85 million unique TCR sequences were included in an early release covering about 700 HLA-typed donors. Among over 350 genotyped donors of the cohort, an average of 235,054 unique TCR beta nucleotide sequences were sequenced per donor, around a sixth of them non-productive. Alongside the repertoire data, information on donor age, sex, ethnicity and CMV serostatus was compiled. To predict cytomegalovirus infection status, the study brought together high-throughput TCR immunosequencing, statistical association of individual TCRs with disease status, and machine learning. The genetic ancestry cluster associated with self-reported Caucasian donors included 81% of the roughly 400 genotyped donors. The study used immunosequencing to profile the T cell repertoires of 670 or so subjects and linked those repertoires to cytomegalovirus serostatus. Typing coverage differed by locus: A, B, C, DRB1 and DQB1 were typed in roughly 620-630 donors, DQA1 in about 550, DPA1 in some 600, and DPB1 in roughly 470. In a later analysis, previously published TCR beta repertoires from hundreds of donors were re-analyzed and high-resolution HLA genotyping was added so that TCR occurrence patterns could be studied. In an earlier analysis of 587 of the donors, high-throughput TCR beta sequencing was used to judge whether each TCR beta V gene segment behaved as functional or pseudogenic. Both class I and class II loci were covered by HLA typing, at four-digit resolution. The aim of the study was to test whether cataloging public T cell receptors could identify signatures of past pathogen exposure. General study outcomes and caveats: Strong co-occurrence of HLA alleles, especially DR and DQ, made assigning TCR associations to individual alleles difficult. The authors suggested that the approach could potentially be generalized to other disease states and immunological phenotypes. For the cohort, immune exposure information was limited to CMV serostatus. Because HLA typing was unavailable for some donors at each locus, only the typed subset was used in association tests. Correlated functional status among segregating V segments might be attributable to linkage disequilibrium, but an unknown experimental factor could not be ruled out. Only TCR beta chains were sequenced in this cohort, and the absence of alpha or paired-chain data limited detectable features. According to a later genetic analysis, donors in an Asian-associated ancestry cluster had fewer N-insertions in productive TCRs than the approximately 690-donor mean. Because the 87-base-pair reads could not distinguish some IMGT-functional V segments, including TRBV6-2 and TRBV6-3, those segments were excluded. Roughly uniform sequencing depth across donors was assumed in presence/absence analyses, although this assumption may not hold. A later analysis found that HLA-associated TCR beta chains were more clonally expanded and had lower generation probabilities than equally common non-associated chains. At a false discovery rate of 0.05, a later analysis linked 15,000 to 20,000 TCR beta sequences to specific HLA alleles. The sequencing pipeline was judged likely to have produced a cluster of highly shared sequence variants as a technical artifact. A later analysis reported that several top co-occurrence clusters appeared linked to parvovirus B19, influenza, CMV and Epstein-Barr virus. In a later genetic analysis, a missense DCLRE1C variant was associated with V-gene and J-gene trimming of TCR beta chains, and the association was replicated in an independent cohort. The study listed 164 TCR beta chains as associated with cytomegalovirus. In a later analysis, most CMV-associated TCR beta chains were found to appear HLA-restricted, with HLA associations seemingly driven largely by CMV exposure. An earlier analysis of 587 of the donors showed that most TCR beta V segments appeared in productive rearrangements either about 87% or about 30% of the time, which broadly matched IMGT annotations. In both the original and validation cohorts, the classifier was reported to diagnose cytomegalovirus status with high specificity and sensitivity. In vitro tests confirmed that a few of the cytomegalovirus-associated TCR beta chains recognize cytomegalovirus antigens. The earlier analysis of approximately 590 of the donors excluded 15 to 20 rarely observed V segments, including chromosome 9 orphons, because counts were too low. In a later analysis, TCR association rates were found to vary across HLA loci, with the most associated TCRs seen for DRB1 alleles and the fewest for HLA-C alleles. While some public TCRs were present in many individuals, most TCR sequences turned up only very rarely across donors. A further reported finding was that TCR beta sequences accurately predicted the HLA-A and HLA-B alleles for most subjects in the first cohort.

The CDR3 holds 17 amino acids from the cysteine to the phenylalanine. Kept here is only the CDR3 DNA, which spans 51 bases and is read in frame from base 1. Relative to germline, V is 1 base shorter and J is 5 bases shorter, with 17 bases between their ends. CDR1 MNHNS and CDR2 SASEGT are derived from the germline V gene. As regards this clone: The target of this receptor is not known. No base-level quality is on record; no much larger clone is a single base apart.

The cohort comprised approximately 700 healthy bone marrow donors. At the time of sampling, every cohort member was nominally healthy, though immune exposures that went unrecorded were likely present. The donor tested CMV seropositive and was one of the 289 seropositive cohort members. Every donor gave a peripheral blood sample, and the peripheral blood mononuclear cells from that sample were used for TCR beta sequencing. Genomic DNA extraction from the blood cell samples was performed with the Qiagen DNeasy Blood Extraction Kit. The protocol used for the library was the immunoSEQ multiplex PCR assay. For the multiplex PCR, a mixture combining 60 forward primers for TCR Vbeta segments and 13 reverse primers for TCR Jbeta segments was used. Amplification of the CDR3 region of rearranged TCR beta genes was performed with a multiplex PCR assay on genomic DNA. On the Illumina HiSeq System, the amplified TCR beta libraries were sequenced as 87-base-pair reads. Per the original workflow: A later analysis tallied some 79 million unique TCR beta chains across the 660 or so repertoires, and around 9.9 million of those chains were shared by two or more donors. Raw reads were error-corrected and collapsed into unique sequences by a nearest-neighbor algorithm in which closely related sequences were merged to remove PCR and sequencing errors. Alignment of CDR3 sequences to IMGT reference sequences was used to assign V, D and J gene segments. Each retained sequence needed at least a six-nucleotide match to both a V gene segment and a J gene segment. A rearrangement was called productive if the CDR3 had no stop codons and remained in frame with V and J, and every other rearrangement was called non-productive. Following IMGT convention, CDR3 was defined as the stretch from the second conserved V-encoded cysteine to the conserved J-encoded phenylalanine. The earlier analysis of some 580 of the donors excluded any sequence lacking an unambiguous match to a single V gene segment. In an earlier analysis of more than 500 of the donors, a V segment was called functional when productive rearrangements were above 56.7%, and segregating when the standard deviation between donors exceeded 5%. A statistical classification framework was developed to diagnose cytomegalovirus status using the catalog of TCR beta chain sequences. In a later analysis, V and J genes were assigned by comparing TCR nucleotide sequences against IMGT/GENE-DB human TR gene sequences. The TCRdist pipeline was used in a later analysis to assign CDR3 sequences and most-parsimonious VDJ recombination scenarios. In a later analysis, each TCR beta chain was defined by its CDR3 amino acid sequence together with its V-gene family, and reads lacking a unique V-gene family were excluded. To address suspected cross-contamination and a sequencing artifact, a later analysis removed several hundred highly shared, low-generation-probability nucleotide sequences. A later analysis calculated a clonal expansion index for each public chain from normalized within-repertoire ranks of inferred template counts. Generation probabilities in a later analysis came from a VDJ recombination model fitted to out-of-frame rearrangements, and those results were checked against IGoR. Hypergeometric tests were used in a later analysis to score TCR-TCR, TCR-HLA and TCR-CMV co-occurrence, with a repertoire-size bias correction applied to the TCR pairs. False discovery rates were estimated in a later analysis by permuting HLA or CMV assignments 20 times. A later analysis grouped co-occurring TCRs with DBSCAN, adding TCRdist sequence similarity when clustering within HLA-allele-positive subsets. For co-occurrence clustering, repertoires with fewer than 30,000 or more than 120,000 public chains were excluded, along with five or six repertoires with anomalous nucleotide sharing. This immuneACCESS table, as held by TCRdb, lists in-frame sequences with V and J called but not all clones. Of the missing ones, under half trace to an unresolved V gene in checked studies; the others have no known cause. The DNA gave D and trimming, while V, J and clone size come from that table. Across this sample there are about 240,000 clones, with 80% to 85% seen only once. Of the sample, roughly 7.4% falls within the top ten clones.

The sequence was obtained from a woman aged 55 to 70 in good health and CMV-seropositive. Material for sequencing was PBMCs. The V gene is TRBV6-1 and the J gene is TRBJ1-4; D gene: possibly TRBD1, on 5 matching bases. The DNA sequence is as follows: TGTGCCAGCAGTGAAGTTGGGAGGGGATCCCCAAATGAAAAACTGTTTTTT. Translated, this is CASSEVGRGSPNEKLFF.